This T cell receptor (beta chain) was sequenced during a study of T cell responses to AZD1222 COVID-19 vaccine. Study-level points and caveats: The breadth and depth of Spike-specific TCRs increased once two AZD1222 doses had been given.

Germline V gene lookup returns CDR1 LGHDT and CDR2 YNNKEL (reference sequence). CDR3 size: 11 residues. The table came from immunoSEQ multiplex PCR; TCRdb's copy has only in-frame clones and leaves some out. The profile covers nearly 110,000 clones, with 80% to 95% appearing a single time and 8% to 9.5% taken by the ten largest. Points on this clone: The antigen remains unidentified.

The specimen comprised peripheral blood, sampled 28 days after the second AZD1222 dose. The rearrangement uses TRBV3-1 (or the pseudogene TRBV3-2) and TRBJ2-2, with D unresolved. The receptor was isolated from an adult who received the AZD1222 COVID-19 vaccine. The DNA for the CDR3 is TGTGCTAGGACCAACACCGGGGAGCTGTTTTTT. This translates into CARTNTGELFF.